This T cell receptor (beta chain) stems from a study of technical replicates of blood from a handful of donors. V was pared by 3 bases and J by 2 bases, with 5 bases of the junction left unmatched. Germline V gene lookup returns CDR1 MGHRA and CDR2 YSYEKL. The CDR3 totals 16 residues. The assay was immunoSEQ multiplex PCR, and TCRdb's table has in-frame clones only and misses some. In the table there are about 61,000 clones, roughly 97% of which are singletons. Sequencing was performed on T cells isolated from PBMCs. The rearrangement joins TRBV4-1 to TRBJ1-3; 9 positions agree with TRBD1. This TCR came from a human donor in good health. For the CDR3, the DNA is TGCGCCAGCAGCCAGGGGACAGGGCCAGCTGGAAACACCATATATTTT. This sequence encodes CASSQGTGPAGNTIYF.